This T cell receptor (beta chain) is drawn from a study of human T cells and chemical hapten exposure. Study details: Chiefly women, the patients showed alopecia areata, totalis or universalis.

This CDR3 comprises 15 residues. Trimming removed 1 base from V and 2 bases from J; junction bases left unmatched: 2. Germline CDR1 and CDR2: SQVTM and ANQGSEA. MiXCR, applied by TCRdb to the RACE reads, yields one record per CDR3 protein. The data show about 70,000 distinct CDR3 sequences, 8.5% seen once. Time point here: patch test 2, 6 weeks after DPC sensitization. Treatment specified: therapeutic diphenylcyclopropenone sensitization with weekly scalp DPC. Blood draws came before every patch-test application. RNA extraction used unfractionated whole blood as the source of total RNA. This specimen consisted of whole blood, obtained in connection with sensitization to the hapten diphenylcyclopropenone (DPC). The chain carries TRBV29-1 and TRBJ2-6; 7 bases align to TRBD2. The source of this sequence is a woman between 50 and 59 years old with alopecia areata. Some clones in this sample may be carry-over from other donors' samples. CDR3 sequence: CSVEGDYTGANVLTF. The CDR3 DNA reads TGCAGCGTTGAAGGGGACTACACTGGGGCCAACGTCCTGACTTTC.